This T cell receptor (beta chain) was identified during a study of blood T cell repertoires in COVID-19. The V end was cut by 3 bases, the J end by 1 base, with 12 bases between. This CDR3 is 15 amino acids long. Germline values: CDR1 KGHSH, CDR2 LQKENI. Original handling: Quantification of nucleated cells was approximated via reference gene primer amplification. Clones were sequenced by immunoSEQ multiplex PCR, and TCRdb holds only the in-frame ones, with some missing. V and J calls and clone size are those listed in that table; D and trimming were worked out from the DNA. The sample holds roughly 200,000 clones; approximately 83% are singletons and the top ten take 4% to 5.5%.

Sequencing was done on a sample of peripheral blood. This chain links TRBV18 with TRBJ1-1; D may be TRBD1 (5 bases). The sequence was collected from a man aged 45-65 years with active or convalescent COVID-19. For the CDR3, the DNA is TGTGCCAGCTCACCTACAGGCAGCCAGAACACTGAAGCTTTCTTT. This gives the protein CASSPTGSQNTEAFF.